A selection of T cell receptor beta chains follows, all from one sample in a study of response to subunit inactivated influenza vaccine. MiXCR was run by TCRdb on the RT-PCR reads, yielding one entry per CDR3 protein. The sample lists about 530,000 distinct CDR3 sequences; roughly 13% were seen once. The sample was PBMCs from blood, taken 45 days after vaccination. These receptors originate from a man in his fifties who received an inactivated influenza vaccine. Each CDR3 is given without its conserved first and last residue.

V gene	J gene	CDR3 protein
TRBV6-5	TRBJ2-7	ASSTQTREQY
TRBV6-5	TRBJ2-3	ASSLQPGQGSDTQY
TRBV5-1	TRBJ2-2	ASSLQEADTGELF
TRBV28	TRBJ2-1	ASSFGLGDRGVDEQF
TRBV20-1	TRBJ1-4	SARLRLFATNEKLF
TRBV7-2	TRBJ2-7	ASSPTSGRHEQY
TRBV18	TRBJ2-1	ASSPMLPAQGNEQF
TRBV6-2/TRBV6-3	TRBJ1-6	ASSLGTGKSSPLH
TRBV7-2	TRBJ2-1	ASSPLIGRANNEQF
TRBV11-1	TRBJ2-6	ASSFRQAQSSGANVLT
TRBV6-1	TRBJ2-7	ASSTQPTGVEQY
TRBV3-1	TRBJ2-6	ASSQVGGASGANVLT
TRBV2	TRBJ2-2	ASSEATGTGELF
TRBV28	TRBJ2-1	ASSPSGSGDNEQF
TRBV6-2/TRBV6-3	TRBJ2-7	ASSYSGRPYEQY
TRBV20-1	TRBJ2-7	SARVPELEQY
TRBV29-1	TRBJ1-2	SVDPANYGYT
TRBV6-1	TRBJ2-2	ASTPRLNTGELF
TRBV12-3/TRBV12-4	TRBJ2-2	ASSFGGELF
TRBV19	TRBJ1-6	ASSIPGGDSPLH
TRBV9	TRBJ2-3	ASSVAPGGTDTQY
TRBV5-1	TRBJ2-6	ASSIWDSSQAGANVLT
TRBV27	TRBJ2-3	ASSPRANTQY
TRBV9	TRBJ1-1	ASSVGWGVTEAF
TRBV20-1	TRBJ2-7	SAPGTVDREQY
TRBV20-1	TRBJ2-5	SARPPLGEETQY
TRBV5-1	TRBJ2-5	ASSLFGGEETQY
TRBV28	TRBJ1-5	ASSFRQGLVNQPQH
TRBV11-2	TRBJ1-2	ASNRGAYGYT
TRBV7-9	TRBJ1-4	ASSLALGRSNEKLF
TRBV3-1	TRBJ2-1	ASSQGPQAEQF
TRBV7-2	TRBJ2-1	ASRRVGTEPNEQF
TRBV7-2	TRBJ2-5	ASSLSGTMGRETQY
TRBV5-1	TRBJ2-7	ASSAESVYEQY
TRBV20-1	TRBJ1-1	SAREAGLDEAF
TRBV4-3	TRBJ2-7	ASSQEKGLTYEQY
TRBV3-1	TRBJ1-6	ASSQRGSPLH
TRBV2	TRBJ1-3	ASSGQGVAGNTIY
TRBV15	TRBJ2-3	ATSRDGGLASSTDTQY
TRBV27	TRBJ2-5	ASSHLLAGAQETQY
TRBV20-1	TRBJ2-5	SATTSGGDETQY
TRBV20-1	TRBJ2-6	SAPGQGSGANVLT
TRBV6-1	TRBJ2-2	ASGRRQCGTGELF
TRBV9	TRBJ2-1	ASSEVRSSNEQF
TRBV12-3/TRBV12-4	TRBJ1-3	ASSPQTGRNTIY
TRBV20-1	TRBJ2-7	SALNRASFYEQY
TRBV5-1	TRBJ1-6	ASSWGTGGDSPLH
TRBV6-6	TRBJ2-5	ASSPTSGIGGQY
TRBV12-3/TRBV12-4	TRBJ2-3	ASSFSGGTRTDTQY
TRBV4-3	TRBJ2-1	ASSQGSLAGSYNEQF